Following are 31 T cell receptor beta chains from one sample sequenced in a study of shared clonotypes between healthy human individuals. Assay: immunoSEQ multiplex PCR; the TCRdb copy retains only in-frame clones and omits some. The sample records approximately 1.4 million clones, 95% to 99% being singletons. Material for sequencing was naive CD4+ T cells sorted from blood. Noted subset: CD45RA+ positively selected. The source of these receptors is a man aged 25 to 40 in good health.

This rearrangement joins TRBV7-9 to TRBJ2-1; TRBD2 agrees at 7 bases. J gave up 2 bases and V 1 base, and 2 bases lay outside the gene matches. This CDR3 is 15 amino acids long. The germline V gene encodes CDR1 SEHNR and CDR2 FQNEAQ (reference sequence). The DNA for the CDR3 is TGTGCCAGCAGCTTAGGGGGGACTACCTACAATGAGCAGTTCTTC. Protein product: CASSLGGTTYNEQFF.

The chain recombines TRBV9 with TRBJ2-3; a possible D gene is TRBD2 (6 bases). The germline gives CDR1 SGDLS, CDR2 YYNGEE. This CDR3 spans 16 amino acids. V was trimmed by 0 bases and J by 6 bases, leaving 17 bases between them. CDR3 sequence: CASSVGPEGNWDTQYF. The CDR3 DNA reads TGTGCCAGCAGCGTAGGTCCGGAGGGGAACTGGGATACGCAGTATTTT.

The chain links TRBV7-9 to TRBJ2-7, with TRBD2 matching 11 bases. The CDR3 is 16 residues long. Germline-derived CDR1 and CDR2 are SEHNR and FQNEAQ (reference sequence). J gave up 2 bases and V 1 base, and 4 bases lay outside the gene matches. CDR3 protein: CASSLGTSGSTYEQYF. The DNA of the CDR3 is TGTGCCAGCAGCTTAGGCACTAGCGGGAGCACCTACGAGCAGTACTTC.

The rearrangement links TRBV7-9 to TRBJ1-5; possibly TRBD1 for D (5 bases). Germline V gives CDR1 SEHNR, CDR2 FQNEAQ (reference sequence). CDR3 length: 17 residues. V lost 1 base to trimming and J lost 2 bases, with 15 bases between them. The CDR3 sequence: CASSLGVGGIGNQPQHF. The DNA for the CDR3 is TGTGCCAGCAGCTTAGGGGTGGGGGGAATAGGCAATCAGCCCCAGCATTTT.

This sequence joins TRBV6-4 and TRBJ2-2; either TRBD1 or TRBD2 may supply D (7 bases each). Trimming stripped 6 bases from V and 6 bases from J, with 17 bases between. The length of the CDR3 is 15 residues. The germline gives CDR1 MRHNA, CDR2 SNTAGT. The DNA of the CDR3 is TGTGCCAGCAGCGAAAACAGGGGAGGGGCCGGGGAGCTGTTTTTT. It codes for CASSENRGGAGELFF.

The chain carries TRBV9 and TRBJ2-1, with 10 bases fitting TRBD2. The CDR3 is 17 residues long. Unmatched junction bases numbered 5, after V lost 2 bases and J lost 0 bases. Germline-derived CDR1 and CDR2 are SGDLS and YYNGEE. The CDR3 DNA follows: TGTGCCAGCAGCGTTAGAGCGGGAGGGCCCTCCTACAATGAGCAGTTCTTC. It codes for CASSVRAGGPSYNEQFF.

The chain uses TRBV4-1 and TRBJ2-5, with a possible D match to TRBD2 (5 bases). CDR3 length: 15 amino acids. V was pared by 4 bases and J by 4 bases, with 16 bases between. CDR1 and CDR2 from the germline V gene are MGHRA and YSYEKL. CDR3 DNA sequence: TGCGCCAGCAGCCCCCACACCACCCGGGGAGAGACCCAGTACTTC. Its translation is CASSPHTTRGETQYF.

This chain joins TRBV28 and TRBJ1-5; D unresolved. The length of the CDR3 is 15 residues. V gave up 7 bases and J gave up 9 bases, with 22 bases separating them. Germline V gene lookup returns CDR1 MDHEN and CDR2 SYDVKM. The CDR3 bases are TGTGCCAGCACCACCATTGGGGAGGGCCAAGGGCCCCAGCATTTT. Translated: CASTTIGEGQGPQHF.

The chain links TRBV4-2 to TRBJ2-2, with D perhaps assigned TRBD1 or TRBD2 (5 bases each). The CDR3 sequence is 12 residues long. Germline V gene sequence: CDR1 LGHNA, CDR2 YNFKEQ. V was cut by 5 bases and J by 4 bases, with 5 bases left in between. The CDR3 region is CASSGTTGELFF. CDR3 in DNA: TGTGCCAGCAGCGGGACCACCGGGGAGCTGTTTTTT.

The V gene is TRBV7-2, the J gene TRBJ2-5; D is perhaps TRBD2 (5 bases). The CDR3 runs to 15 residues. V lost 5 bases, J lost 2 bases, and 15 bases lay in between. Per germline, CDR1 SGHTA and CDR2 FQGNSA. This chain's CDR3 is CASSRDGFLQETQYF. The CDR3 DNA reads TGTGCCAGCAGCCGGGATGGGTTTTTACAAGAGACCCAGTACTTC.

This chain connects TRBV19 to TRBJ2-4; 16 nucleotides align to TRBD2. V dropped 4 bases and J dropped 7; count of bases not matched to a gene: 7. The CDR3 consists of 17 residues. CDR1 and CDR2 from the germline V gene are LNHDA and SQIVND (reference sequence). The CDR3 is CASSSGTSGRVGNIQYF. The CDR3 DNA sequence: TGTGCCAGTAGTAGCGGGACTAGCGGGAGGGTAGGGAACATTCAGTACTTC. The full variable domain, with the rest looked up from reference TRBV19 and TRBJ2-4, is DGGITQSPKYLFRKEGQNVTLSCEQNLNHDAMYWYRQDPGQGLRLIYYSQIVNDFQKGDIAEGYSVSREKKESFPLTVTSAQKNPTAFYLCASSSGTSGRVGNIQYFGAGTRLSVL.

This sequence joins TRBV4-2 and TRBJ1-2, with 9 bases fitting TRBD1. This CDR3 spans 16 amino acids. CDR1 LGHNA and CDR2 YNFKEQ come from the germline V gene. V shed 8 bases, J shed 1 base, and the junction held 11 bases outside the gene matches. The chain's CDR3 is CASWPPQGAGNYGYTF. The CDR3 nucleotides are TGTGCCAGCTGGCCCCCACAGGGGGCCGGTAACTATGGCTACACCTTC.

CDR3 sequence: CASSGAPGQPQHF. DNA for the CDR3: TGCGCCAGCAGTGGGGCCCCTGGGCAGCCCCAGCATTTT. The chain employs TRBV10-1 and TRBJ1-5, with D unclear. Germline V CDR1 and CDR2: WNHNN, SYGVQD (reference sequence). This CDR3 spans 13 amino acids. V lost 4 bases and J 7 bases, leaving 11 bases between the germline ends.

The rearrangement links TRBV4-2 to TRBJ2-4, with 8 bases aligning to TRBD2. The CDR3 runs 15 residues. The germline V gene has CDR1 LGHNA and CDR2 YNFKEQ. Trimming cost V 4 bases and J 3 bases; bases outside gene matches: 5. The CDR3 DNA sequence: TGTGCCAGCAGCCGGGGACTAGATGACAAAAACATTCAGTACTTC. Translation gives CASSRGLDDKNIQYF.

V is TRBV7-2 and J is TRBJ1-5; maybe TRBD1 (6 bases). The CDR3 has 15 amino acids. Per the germline V gene, CDR1 is SGHTA and CDR2 is FQGNSA. The V end lost 2 bases, the J end lost 3 bases, and 11 bases lay between the germline ends. CDR3 residues: CASSLRRGVNQPQHF. The CDR3 nucleotides are TGTGCCAGCAGCTTACGCAGGGGTGTCAATCAGCCCCAGCATTTT. The full variable domain, completed using reference TRBV7-2 and TRBJ1-5, is GAGVSQSPSNKVTEKGKDVELRCDPISGHTALYWYRQSLGQGLEFLIYFQGNSAPDKSGLPSDRFSAERTGGSVSTLTIQRTQQEDSAVYLCASSLRRGVNQPQHFGDGTRLSIL.

J is TRBJ2-1 and V is TRBV27; D may match TRBD1 or TRBD2 (6 bases each). The CDR3 is 13 residues long. The germline V and J ends were trimmed by 6 bases and 2 bases, with 8 bases remaining between them. The germline CDR1 and CDR2 sequences are MNHEY and SMNVEV (reference sequence). CDR3 nucleotides: TGTGCCAGCAGGGGGGGCACCTACAATGAGCAGTTCTTC. This translates into CASRGGTYNEQFF.

The sample holds one count of this clone. Other DNA sequences in the sample encode the same CDR3. This rearrangement joins TRBV5-1 to TRBJ2-3; TRBD2 matches 8 bases. The CDR3 consists of 14 residues. J lost 5 bases, V lost 0 bases, and 2 bases had no gene match. Germline V gene data show CDR1 as SGHRS and CDR2 as YFSETQ. The CDR3 loop is CASSLELAGDTQYF. The CDR3 region has the DNA TGCGCCAGCAGCTTGGAGCTAGCGGGAGATACGCAGTATTTT.

CDR3 nucleotides: TGTGCCAGCAGTCCCCTCATGTACGAGCAGTACTTC. The encoded protein is CASSPLMYEQYF. The chain links TRBV28 to TRBJ2-7; D call uncertain. V lost 5 bases and J 4 bases, leaving 9 bases between the germline ends. The germline V gene has CDR1 MDHEN and CDR2 SYDVKM. The CDR3 totals 12 residues.

This rearrangement joins TRBV5-6 to TRBJ1-5, with TRBD1 matching 10 bases. Germline V lookup: CDR1 SGHDT, CDR2 YYEEEE. V shed 3 bases and J 2 bases; nucleotides not matched to a gene: 2. The CDR3 runs to 15 residues. The CDR3 protein is CASSSGTGGNQPQHF. DNA of the CDR3: TGTGCCAGCAGCTCCGGGACAGGGGGCAATCAGCCCCAGCATTTT.

CDR3 DNA sequence: TGTGCCATCAGTGGGGTTGACAGGGGTAAGTTCTTC. Translating it yields CAISGVDRGKFF. This rearrangement joins TRBV10-3 to TRBJ2-1; 8 nucleotides agree with TRBD1. V was clipped by 4 bases and J by 14 bases; unmatched bases: 7. Germline loops: CDR1 ENHRY, CDR2 SYGVKD. CDR3 length: 12 amino acids.

The chain is built from TRBV7-8 and TRBJ2-6; D perhaps matches TRBD1 (5 bases). Germline assignment: CDR1 SGHVS and CDR2 FQNEAQ. CDR3 length: 17 residues. V was pared by 2 bases and J by 0 bases, with 11 bases between. In DNA, the CDR3 is TGTGCCAGCAGCTTAAGACAGCCAAGCTCTGGGGCCAACGTCCTGACTTTC. Protein sequence: CASSLRQPSSGANVLTF.

The chain joins TRBV7-9 to TRBJ2-3; 7 bases are a match to TRBD1. Germline CDR1 and CDR2: SEHNR and FQNEAQ (reference sequence). The CDR3 consists of 17 residues. The junction had 11 bases not matched to a gene; V was cut back by 2 bases and J by 3 bases. CDR3 amino acids: CASSLIAGRGLTDTQYF. The CDR3 nucleotides read TGTGCCAGCAGCTTAATCGCTGGCAGGGGGTTGACAGATACGCAGTATTTT.

The chain joins TRBV5-1 to TRBJ2-7, with a tentative D call TRBD2 (7 bases). V lost 4 bases and J 6 bases, leaving 20 bases between the germline ends. CDR3 length: 15 residues. Germline CDR1 SGHRS, CDR2 YFSETQ. The CDR3 loop reads CASSPQGGGSIEQYF. In nucleotides, the CDR3 is TGCGCCAGCAGCCCACAGGGCGGGGGATCGATCGAGCAGTACTTC.

The chain uses TRBV27 and TRBJ2-1, with D tentatively TRBD1 (6 bases). The germline gives CDR1 MNHEY, CDR2 SMNVEV (reference sequence). This CDR3 spans 12 amino acids. V was trimmed by 2 bases and J by 8 bases, leaving 7 bases between them. CDR3 in amino acids: CASSLQGYEQFF. The CDR3 DNA is TGTGCCAGCAGTTTACAGGGGTATGAGCAGTTCTTC.

The V and J genes are TRBV2 and TRBJ2-7, with a weak D call TRBD2 (6 bases). Germline V lookup: CDR1 SNHLY, CDR2 FYNNEI. This CDR3 spans 13 amino acids. V shed 6 bases and J shed 3 bases, with 12 bases lying between them. The CDR3 loop reads CASRGGAGYEQYF. CDR3 DNA sequence: TGTGCCAGCAGGGGAGGAGCTGGCTACGAGCAGTACTTC.

The rearrangement links TRBV4-3 to TRBJ2-7, with D unclear. CDR1 is LGHNA, CDR2 YSLEER, per germline. The CDR3 has 15 amino acids. Trimming pared 1 base from V and 1 base from J, leaving 11 bases between. CDR3 sequence (DNA): TGCGCCAGCAGCCAAGCTCGACACGGATCCTACGAGCAGTACTTC. It specifies CASSQARHGSYEQYF.

This chain joins TRBV5-6 and TRBJ1-5, with D possibly TRBD1 on 5 matching bases. CDR3 length: 15 residues. The germline V gene encodes CDR1 SGHDT and CDR2 YYEEEE. V lost 1 base and J 7 bases, leaving 15 bases between the germline ends. CDR3 region: CASSLYWQGRQPQHF. CDR3 DNA: TGTGCCAGCAGCTTGTATTGGCAGGGCAGGCAGCCCCAGCATTTT.

The rearrangement links TRBV5-1 to TRBJ2-1; D possibly corresponds to TRBD2 (6 bases). V was shortened by 6 bases and J by 2 bases, with 18 bases between the two germline ends. This CDR3 comprises 16 residues. CDR1 and CDR2 (germline): SGHRS, YFSETQ. CDR3 amino acids: CASNGVPLATYNEQFF. The DNA of the CDR3 is TGCGCCAGCAACGGAGTCCCTCTAGCGACCTACAATGAGCAGTTCTTC.

The rearrangement uses TRBV6-5 and TRBJ2-3; D might be TRBD1 (6 bases). The CDR3 extends over 15 amino acids. Germline V gene data show CDR1 as MNHEY and CDR2 as SVGAGI. Trimming stripped 6 bases from V and 2 bases from J, with 15 bases between. CDR3 nucleotide sequence: TGTGCCAGCAGGGGGTCACAGGGCCACACAGATACGCAGTATTTT. Translating it yields CASRGSQGHTDTQYF.

This clone was detected once. This chain uses TRBV5-5 with TRBJ1-1, with D maybe TRBD1 (6 bases). V was pared by 4 bases and J by 5 bases, with 18 bases between. Looked up from germline, CDR1 is SGHKS and CDR2 is YYEKEE (reference sequence). The CDR3 spans 15 residues. CDR3 sequence: CASSQRPGESTEAFF. In nucleotides, the CDR3 is TGTGCCAGCAGCCAAAGACCAGGGGAATCTACTGAAGCTTTCTTT.

Details on this clone: Different DNA sequences within this sample yield the same CDR3. The DNA of the CDR3 is TGTGCCAGCAGCTTATCCAGGGACCCTGGGGCCAACGTCCTGACTTTC. It is translated as CASSLSRDPGANVLTF. The chain has TRBV7-3 and TRBJ2-6, with D perhaps given as TRBD1 or TRBD2 (5 bases each). Germline CDR1 reads SGHTA; CDR2 reads FQGTGA. V was cut by 2 bases and J by 2 bases, with 10 bases left in between. The CDR3 has 16 amino acids.